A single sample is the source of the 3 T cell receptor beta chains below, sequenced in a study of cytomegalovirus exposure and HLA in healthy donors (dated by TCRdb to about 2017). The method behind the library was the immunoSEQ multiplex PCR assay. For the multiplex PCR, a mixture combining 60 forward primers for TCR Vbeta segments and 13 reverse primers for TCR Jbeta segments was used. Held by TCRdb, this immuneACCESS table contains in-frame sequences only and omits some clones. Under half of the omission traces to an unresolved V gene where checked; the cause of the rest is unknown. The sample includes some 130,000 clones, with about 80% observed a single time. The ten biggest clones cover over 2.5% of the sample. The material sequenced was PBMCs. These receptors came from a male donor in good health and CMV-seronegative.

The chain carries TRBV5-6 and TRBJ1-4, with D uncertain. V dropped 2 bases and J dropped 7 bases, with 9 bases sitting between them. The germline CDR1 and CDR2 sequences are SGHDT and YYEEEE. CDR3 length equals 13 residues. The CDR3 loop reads CASSLTRGEKLFF. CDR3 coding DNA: TGTGCCAGCAGCTTAACAAGAGGTGAAAAACTGTTTTTT.

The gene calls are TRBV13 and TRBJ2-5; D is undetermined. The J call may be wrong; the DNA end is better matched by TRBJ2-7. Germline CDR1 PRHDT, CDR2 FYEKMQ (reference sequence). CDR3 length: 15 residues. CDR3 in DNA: TGTGCCAGCAGCGCCACCGGAACCGGAGCCTACGAGCAGTACTTC. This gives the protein CASSATGTGAYEQYF.

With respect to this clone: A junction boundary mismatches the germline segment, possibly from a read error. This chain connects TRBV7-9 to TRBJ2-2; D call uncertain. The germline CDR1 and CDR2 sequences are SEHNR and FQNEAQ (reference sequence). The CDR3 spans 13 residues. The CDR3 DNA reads TGTTCCAGCAGCTTTGTAGACACCGGGGAGCTGTTTTTT. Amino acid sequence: CSSSFVDTGELFF.